The source of this T cell receptor beta chain is a study of vaccination and CD4 T cells after COVID-19. The CDR3 has 15 residues. Looked up from germline, CDR1 is MNHEY and CDR2 is SVGEGT. The V and J ends lost 0 bases and 0 bases respectively, with 7 bases between them. Comment on this clonotype: Its antigen is unidentified.

Treatment in this sample: approximately 11-day PBMC culture with coronavirus spike peptide pools or control peptides (ViraFEST assay). The Oncomine TCR Beta short-read assay sequenced DNA from cultured CD4+ T cells. TCRdb re-analysed the PCR reads in MiXCR, keeping a single row per CDR3 protein. The data show 3,400 or so distinct CDR3 sequences, with around three quarters seen just once and approximately 20% held by the top ten. The sequenced sample was CD4+ T cells from blood, cultured in vitro. The sequence was collected from a human donor who had recovered from COVID-19. The J gene is TRBJ2-3, the V gene TRBV6-2 or TRBV6-3; D is unclear. The CDR3 DNA reads TGTGCCAGCAGTTACTCGCCAGCTAGCACAGATACGCAGTATTTT. As protein: CASSYSPASTDTQYF.